This is a list of T cell receptor beta chains from one sample in a study of T cells in Graves' hyperthyroidism and ophthalmopathy. TCRdb re-called the multiplex PCR reads through MiXCR, storing one row per CDR3 protein. This repertoire shows about 400,000 distinct CDR3 sequences, around an eighth found once; its top ten account for around 28%. The sample was blood. The source is a man in his fifties or sixties with Graves' ophthalmopathy. Each CDR3 is given with its conserved first and last residue.

cdr3_aa: CASSITGVYGYTF
v_call: TRBV12-3/TRBV12-4
j_call: TRBJ1-2

cdr3_aa: CASSERTAYNEQFF
v_call: TRBV2
j_call: TRBJ2-1

cdr3_aa: CASSRSGTFTDTQYF
v_call: TRBV7-8
j_call: TRBJ2-3

cdr3_aa: CATSDSWTGGNQPQHF
v_call: TRBV24-1
j_call: TRBJ1-5

cdr3_aa: CASIRGTGNTIYF
v_call: TRBV6-1
j_call: TRBJ1-3

cdr3_aa: CASSLTGLAGPSYEQYF
v_call: TRBV5-8
j_call: TRBJ2-7

cdr3_aa: CASSLRLAETQETQYF
v_call: TRBV12-3/TRBV12-4
j_call: TRBJ2-5

cdr3_aa: CSVGAARYNEQFF
v_call: TRBV29-1
j_call: TRBJ2-1

cdr3_aa: CASSTRPAILLVF
v_call: TRBV11-3
j_call: TRBJ2-1

cdr3_aa: CSASSTDRGAEAFF
v_call: TRBV20-1
j_call: TRBJ1-1

cdr3_aa: CSVPSLLGVAGELFF
v_call: TRBV20-1
j_call: TRBJ2-2

cdr3_aa: CASSPTGEHNEQFF
v_call: TRBV7-9
j_call: TRBJ2-1

cdr3_aa: CASSSPSQGAQETQYF
v_call: TRBV13
j_call: TRBJ2-5

cdr3_aa: CASSSRGQGETQYF
v_call: TRBV7-8
j_call: TRBJ2-5

cdr3_aa: CSANRLADNEQFF
v_call: TRBV20-1
j_call: TRBJ2-1

cdr3_aa: CSVVSSGTTYEQYF
v_call: TRBV29-1
j_call: TRBJ2-7

cdr3_aa: CASSLDGRSNTEAFF
v_call: TRBV5-1
j_call: TRBJ1-1

cdr3_aa: CASSSQTGGGYTF
v_call: TRBV6-5
j_call: TRBJ1-2

cdr3_aa: CASSSSSGPETQYF
v_call: TRBV7-2
j_call: TRBJ2-5

cdr3_aa: CASSQVGLQADTQYF
v_call: TRBV3-1
j_call: TRBJ2-3

cdr3_aa: CASSRSGLAGHTGELFF
v_call: TRBV3-1
j_call: TRBJ2-2

cdr3_aa: CASLNEVGEQFF
v_call: TRBV19
j_call: TRBJ2-1

cdr3_aa: CASSPGGARLAYEQYF
v_call: TRBV18
j_call: TRBJ2-7

cdr3_aa: CASKERLSRRDTQYF
v_call: TRBV5-1
j_call: TRBJ2-3

cdr3_aa: CASSSQGSGANVLTF
v_call: TRBV5-1
j_call: TRBJ2-6

cdr3_aa: CASSLGTGVAAFF
v_call: TRBV12-3/TRBV12-4
j_call: TRBJ1-1

cdr3_aa: CSARVGVRETQYF
v_call: TRBV20-1
j_call: TRBJ2-5

cdr3_aa: CASSLGLGTESYEQYF
v_call: TRBV5-1
j_call: TRBJ2-7

cdr3_aa: CASSRFTNTEAFF
v_call: TRBV6-4
j_call: TRBJ1-1

cdr3_aa: CAISGGLTNSYEQYF
v_call: TRBV10-3
j_call: TRBJ2-7

cdr3_aa: CASSLAGTPTYEQYF
v_call: TRBV12-3/TRBV12-4
j_call: TRBJ2-7

cdr3_aa: CASRRQGEGEKLFF
v_call: TRBV2
j_call: TRBJ1-4

cdr3_aa: CASSALGGLEETQYF
v_call: TRBV13
j_call: TRBJ2-5

cdr3_aa: CSVLAGPSYEQYF
v_call: TRBV29-1
j_call: TRBJ2-7

cdr3_aa: CASSQVAGKSYNEQFF
v_call: TRBV14
j_call: TRBJ2-1

cdr3_aa: CASSPLLAGASYEQYF
v_call: TRBV10-2
j_call: TRBJ2-7

cdr3_aa: CSATTGGQTQYF
v_call: TRBV20-1
j_call: TRBJ2-5

cdr3_aa: CASSFIDSYEQYF
v_call: TRBV27
j_call: TRBJ2-7

cdr3_aa: CASSQAQGPLVWQYF
v_call: TRBV3-1
j_call: TRBJ2-7

cdr3_aa: CASSFFNPETQYF
v_call: TRBV7-2
j_call: TRBJ2-5

cdr3_aa: CASRVTVSSYEQYF
v_call: TRBV6-1
j_call: TRBJ2-7